Described below is a single T cell receptor beta chain sequence and its context. The antigen is undetermined. This sample is part of a study of cytomegalovirus exposure and HLA in healthy donors. Study-level results: Likely technical artifact: a cluster of highly shared sequence variants. Later analysis identified 16,000 or so TCR beta sequences associated with HLA alleles, using a false discovery rate threshold of 0.05. Among TCR beta chains, those listed as cytomegalovirus-associated numbered 164. With later analysis, a missense DCLRE1C variant became linked to TCR beta V- and J-gene trimming.

V dropped 0 bases and J dropped 3; count of bases not matched to a gene: 7. Germline-derived CDR1 and CDR2 are SGHDT and YYEEEE. The CDR3 spans 17 residues. The PCR was carried out with 60 Vbeta primers and 13 Jbeta primers. TCRdb's copy holds only in-frame clones and misses some; the assay was immunoSEQ multiplex PCR. The repertoire holds 95,000 to 150,000 clones, with approximately 66% as singletons. The TCR comes from a middle-aged woman in good health and CMV-seropositive. The chain employs TRBV5-6 and TRBJ2-3; 10 nucleotides align to TRBD1. Material for sequencing was PBMCs. In nucleotides, the CDR3 is TGTGCCAGCAGCTTGGGGGGGGTGGGACAGGGGACAGATACGCAGTATTTT. Translated, it gives CASSLGGVGQGTDTQYF.